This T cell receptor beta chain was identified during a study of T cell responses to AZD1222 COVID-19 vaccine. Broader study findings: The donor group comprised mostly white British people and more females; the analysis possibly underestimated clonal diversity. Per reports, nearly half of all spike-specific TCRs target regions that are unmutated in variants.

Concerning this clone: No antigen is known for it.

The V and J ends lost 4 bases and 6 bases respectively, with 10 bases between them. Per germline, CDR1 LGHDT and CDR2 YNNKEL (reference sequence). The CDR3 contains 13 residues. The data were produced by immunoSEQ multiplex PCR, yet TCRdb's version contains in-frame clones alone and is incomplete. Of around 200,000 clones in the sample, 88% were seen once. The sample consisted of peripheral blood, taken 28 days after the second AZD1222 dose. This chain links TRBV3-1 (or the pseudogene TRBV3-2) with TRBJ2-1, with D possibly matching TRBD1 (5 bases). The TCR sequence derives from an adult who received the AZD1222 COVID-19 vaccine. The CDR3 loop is CASSLSQGNEQFF. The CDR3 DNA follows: TGTGCCAGCAGCCTTTCCCAGGGCAATGAGCAGTTCTTC.